This record concerns one TCR beta chain sequence. These data belong to a study of CD8 T cells in Susac syndrome. Negative isolation was used for CD8+ and CD4+ T cells, and FACS enrichment was applied to TEMRA cells. Random-hexamer reverse transcription was applied to roughly 0.5 to 1 ug RNA. It was immunoSEQ multiplex PCR that amplified TCR beta CDR3 across 54 Vbeta and 13 Jbeta. A single record per CDR3 protein comes from TCRdb applying MiXCR to the immunoSEQ multiplex PCR reads. The data hold 110,000 or so distinct CDR3 sequences, with approximately 93% observed a single time. V was pared by 7 bases and J by 10 bases, with 17 bases between. The CDR3 runs 13 residues. Germline assignment: CDR1 SNHLY and CDR2 FYNNEI.

The receptor was derived from a human donor with multiple sclerosis. The V and J genes are TRBV2 and TRBJ1-5; D perhaps matches TRBD1 (5 bases). The sequenced sample consisted of CD4+ T cells from PBMCs. In DNA, the CDR3 is TGTGCCAGCATCAGGGACGAAAATGGACCCCAGCATTTT. Protein product: CASIRDENGPQHF.